These 32 T cell receptor beta chains were sequenced from one sample in a study of PD-L1 blockade in urothelial cancer. The data were produced by immunoSEQ multiplex PCR, yet TCRdb's version contains in-frame clones alone and is incomplete. The sample shows tens of thousands of clones, about four fifths of them seen only once. Time point indicated: peripheral blood 6 weeks after treatment start. This specimen consisted of PBMCs, obtained around atezolizumab (anti-PD-L1) treatment. Every receptor here comes from a man between 65 and 79 years old with urothelial cancer.

The chain is built from TRBV19 and TRBJ2-7; possible D gene TRBD1, 6 bases. V was shortened by 6 bases and J by 0 bases, with 24 bases between the two germline ends. Germline assignment: CDR1 LNHDA and CDR2 SQIVND (reference sequence). This CDR3 region has 18 residues. CDR3 residues: CASRLTGEDSFFSYEQYF. The CDR3 nucleotides are TGTGCCAGTAGATTGACAGGAGAAGACTCCTTTTTCTCCTACGAGCAGTACTTC.

The genes are TRBV7-2 and TRBJ2-2; D ambiguous. Germline loops: CDR1 SGHTA, CDR2 FQGNSA. Trimming stripped 1 base from V and 2 bases from J, with 8 bases between. The CDR3 is 15 residues long. In nucleotides, the CDR3 is TGTGCCAGCAGCTTAGTAACCTATAACACCGGGGAGCTGTTTTTT. Its protein product is CASSLVTYNTGELFF.

The rearrangement joins TRBV11-1 to TRBJ1-1; D uncertain. V lost 5 bases to trimming and J lost 0 bases, with 13 bases between them. The germline gives CDR1 SGHAT, CDR2 FQDESV (reference sequence). This CDR3 region has 15 residues. The CDR3 loop is CASSLRAAMNTEAFF. The CDR3 DNA sequence: TGTGCCAGCAGCCTGCGGGCGGCCATGAACACTGAAGCTTTCTTT.

As regards this clone: The limits of the CDR3 on the DNA are not certain, so only TCRdb's listed CDR3 is given. The chain couples TRBV11-3 to TRBJ2-3; TRBD2 reflects the table's D call only, with no check against the DNA. Germline-derived CDR1 and CDR2 are SGHNT and YENEEA. The CDR3 extends over 13 residues, inclusive of both ends. CDR3 amino acids: CASSLVAGGITYF.

V gene TRBV13 combines with J gene TRBJ2-3; 7 bases line up with TRBD2. Germline assignment: CDR1 PRHDT and CDR2 FYEKMQ (reference sequence). This CDR3 has 17 residues. With V trimmed by 1 base and J by 0 bases, 7 bases remained unmatched. In DNA, the CDR3 is TGTGCCAGCAGCTTAGAGACTGCGGGAGCTAGCACAGATACGCAGTATTTT. Translation: CASSLETAGASTDTQYF.

The V and J genes are TRBV5-8 and TRBJ2-7; TRBD1 might be the D (6 bases). Germline CDR1 SGHTS, CDR2 YDEGEE. The CDR3 consists of 14 residues. V lost 6 bases and J 3 bases, leaving 16 bases between the germline ends. DNA for the CDR3: TGTGCCAGCAACACAGGGACCGAGCTCTACGAGCAGTACTTC. Translating it yields CASNTGTELYEQYF.

The rearrangement uses TRBV6-5 and TRBJ2-7; 8 positions agree with TRBD2. Germline CDR1 MNHEY, CDR2 SVGAGI. Trimming cost V 6 bases and J 6 bases; bases outside gene matches: 13. This CDR3 is built from 15 residues. In nucleotides, the CDR3 is TGTGCCAGCAGAGGGAGCGGGAGCACTGCCTTCGAGCAGTACTTC. Amino acids: CASRGSGSTAFEQYF.

V is TRBV14 and J is TRBJ2-1, with D perhaps TRBD2 (6 bases). CDR3 size: 11 residues. Germline V gives CDR1 SGHDN, CDR2 FVKESK. Trimming stripped 0 bases from V and 12 bases from J, with 6 bases between. This chain's CDR3 is CASSQDGGQFF. For the CDR3, the DNA is TGTGCCAGCAGCCAAGACGGGGGGCAGTTCTTC.

The chain has TRBV4-2 and TRBJ1-4; TRBD1 matches 7 bases. The V segment lost 6 bases and the J segment 0 bases; nucleotides outside the gene matches: 7. The CDR3 length is 16 residues. Germline assignment: CDR1 LGHNA and CDR2 YNFKEQ. The CDR3 DNA sequence: TGTGCCAGCAGAGGAGGGGGCCGGGCAACTAATGAAAAACTGTTTTTT. It yields the protein CASRGGGRATNEKLFF.

The CDR3 region has the DNA TGCGCCAGCAGCCAAGTCGAGGTCACAGATACGCAGTATTTT. It yields the protein CASSQVEVTDTQYF. The gene calls are TRBV4-1 and TRBJ2-3, with no clear D. CDR3 size: 14 residues. Trimming removed 1 base from V and 2 bases from J, with 7 bases in between. The germline V gene encodes CDR1 MGHRA and CDR2 YSYEKL.

This clone has a single count. This chain links TRBV7-9 with TRBJ2-3, with 7 bases that match TRBD2. The CDR3 has 11 amino acids. The V segment lost 2 bases and the J segment 12 bases; nucleotides outside the gene matches: 2. The V gene's germline CDR1 is SEHNR and CDR2 FQNEAQ (reference sequence). CDR3 region: CASSLSGGQYF. CDR3 nucleotide sequence: TGTGCCAGCAGCTTATCGGGGGGTCAGTATTTT. The full variable domain, in which reference TRBV7-9 and TRBJ2-3 provide the parts outside the CDR3, is DTGVSQNPRHKITKRGQNVTFRCDPISEHNRLYWYRQTLGQGPEFLTYFQNEAQLEKSRLLSDRFSAERPKGSFSTLEIQRTEQGDSAMYLCASSLSGGQYFGPGTRLTVL.

This chain connects TRBV14 to TRBJ2-3; a possible D gene is TRBD2 (6 bases). V was cut by 4 bases and J by 11 bases, with 16 bases left in between. This CDR3 spans 13 amino acids. Germline V gene sequence: CDR1 SGHDN, CDR2 FVKESK. CDR3 protein: CASSRYRDSGQYF. In nucleotides, the CDR3 is TGTGCCAGCAGCCGATACCGGGACTCGGGGCAGTATTTT.

This clone has a handful of counts. The V and J genes are TRBV4-2 and TRBJ2-5, with 7 positions matching TRBD2. V lost 0 bases to trimming and J lost 5 bases; unmatched junction nucleotides: 3. The CDR3 consists of 14 residues. Germline V gene data show CDR1 as LGHNA and CDR2 as YNFKEQ. As DNA, the CDR3 is TGTGCCAGCAGCCAAGATTGGGGAGGGGAGACCCAGTACTTC. It codes for CASSQDWGGETQYF.

This clone was counted between two and nine times. The rearrangement uses TRBV19 and TRBJ2-7; D perhaps matches TRBD2 (5 bases). Germline lookup yields CDR1 LNHDA and CDR2 SQIVND (reference sequence). CDR3 length: 15 residues. Trimming stripped 5 bases from V and 3 bases from J, with 17 bases between. CDR3 residues: CASSFRAGEYYEQYF. The CDR3 bases are TGTGCCAGTAGTTTTAGGGCGGGCGAATACTACGAGCAGTACTTC.

The chain has TRBV7-2 and TRBJ2-1; 13 bases agree with TRBD2. Germline V gene sequence: CDR1 SGHTA, CDR2 FQGNSA. The CDR3 spans 15 residues. After removal of 4 bases from V and 7 bases from J, the junction contained 4 bases not matched to a gene. This chain's CDR3 is CASSSPTSGRNEQFF. Here the CDR3 DNA reads TGTGCCAGCAGCTCCCCGACTAGCGGGAGGAATGAGCAGTTCTTC.

The CDR3 reads CASSLKGASYEQYF. DNA for the CDR3: TGCGCCAGCAGCTTGAAGGGGGCATCCTACGAGCAGTACTTC. The chain employs TRBV5-1 and TRBJ2-7; 7 positions match TRBD1. J was trimmed by 1 base and V by 1 base; bases with no gene match: 2. Per germline, CDR1 SGHRS and CDR2 YFSETQ. The CDR3 extends over 14 amino acids.

The sample holds a few counts of this clone. The genes are TRBV4-2 and TRBJ2-2; 11 bases match TRBD2. Germline V gives CDR1 LGHNA, CDR2 YNFKEQ. J lost 1 base, V lost 5 bases, and 6 bases had no gene match. There are 17 residues in the CDR3. CDR3 loop: CASSVLAGEGNTGELFF. CDR3 bases: TGTGCCAGCAGCGTACTAGCGGGAGAGGGGAACACCGGGGAGCTGTTTTTT.

Worth noting for this clone: In the same sample, other DNA sequences code for this CDR3. This rearrangement joins TRBV6-5 to TRBJ2-7, with 8 bases matching TRBD2. The CDR3 runs 16 residues. Germline CDR1 reads MNHEY; CDR2 reads SVGAGI. V lost 0 bases and J lost 0; bases outside the gene matches: 4. The CDR3: CASSYSTSGSSYEQYF. In DNA, the CDR3 is TGTGCCAGCAGTTACTCCACTAGCGGAAGCTCCTACGAGCAGTACTTC.

The chain combines TRBV19 with TRBJ1-1; the D gene is possibly TRBD1 (5 bases). CDR1 and CDR2 from the germline V gene are LNHDA and SQIVND (reference sequence). The V and J ends lost 3 bases and 0 bases respectively, with 8 bases between them. The CDR3 contains 14 residues. The CDR3 region is CASSIDSLNTEAFF. The CDR3 DNA reads as TGTGCCAGTAGTATTGACAGCTTGAACACTGAAGCTTTCTTT.

V usage is TRBV6-6 and J usage is TRBJ2-1; D may be TRBD2 (5 bases). The CDR3 runs 13 residues. Trimming pared 2 bases from V and 3 bases from J, leaving 5 bases between. Germline loops: CDR1 MNHNY, CDR2 SVGAGI (reference sequence). For the CDR3, the DNA is TGTGCCAGCAGTTACCGGGACTACAATGAGCAGTTCTTC. This codes for CASSYRDYNEQFF.

The chain uses TRBV5-4 and TRBJ1-1; 9 bases align to TRBD1. V shed 3 bases and J 6 bases; nucleotides not matched to a gene: 9. This CDR3 contains 15 residues. The germline CDR1 and CDR2 sequences are SGHNT and YYREEE (reference sequence). CDR3: CASSSQSGTGSEAFF. The CDR3 region has the DNA TGTGCCAGCAGCTCACAGTCCGGGACAGGGTCTGAAGCTTTCTTT.

This clone was recorded once. The rearrangement links TRBV7-2 to TRBJ2-5; TRBD2 matches 11 bases. The CDR3 loop spans 15 amino acids. Looked up from germline, CDR1 is SGHTA and CDR2 is FQGNSA. The J segment lost 7 bases and the V segment lost 5 bases, leaving 9 bases of the junction unmatched. Here the CDR3 DNA reads TGTGCCAGCAGCCCGGGACTAGCGGAGGCCGGGACCCAGTACTTC. Protein product: CASSPGLAEAGTQYF.

This chain joins TRBV2 and TRBJ2-1; TRBD2 agrees at 12 bases. The V and J ends lost 6 bases and 7 bases, in that order; junction bases with no gene match: 7. In germline, CDR1 is SNHLY, CDR2 FYNNEI. This CDR3 has 15 residues. CDR3 nucleotides: TGTGCCAGCAGGCAGACTAGCGGGAGTACGAATGAGCAGTTCTTC. Translation: CASRQTSGSTNEQFF.

This chain uses TRBV9 with TRBJ2-4, with D tentatively TRBD2 (6 bases). Germline CDR1 and CDR2: SGDLS and YYNGEE. CDR3 length: 15 residues. V gave up 3 bases and J gave up 0 bases, with 10 bases separating them. The chain's CDR3 is CASSGPGLAKNIQYF. The CDR3 DNA follows: TGTGCCAGCAGCGGCCCGGGACTAGCCAAAAACATTCAGTACTTC.

The chain is built from TRBV5-1 and TRBJ2-1; D perhaps matches TRBD1 (5 bases). Trimming left V 4 bases short and J 0 bases short, with 11 bases between. The CDR3 extends over 15 amino acids. Germline CDR1 is SGHRS and CDR2 is YFSETQ. The CDR3 nucleotides read TGCGCCAGCAGCAAGGACACGAGCTCCTACAATGAGCAGTTCTTC. Translation: CASSKDTSSYNEQFF. The full variable domain, in which reference TRBV5-1 and TRBJ2-1 provide the parts outside the CDR3, is KAGVTQTPRYLIKTRGQQVTLSCSPISGHRSVSWYQQTPGQGLQFLFEYFSETQRNKGNFPGRFSGRQFSNSRSEMNVSTLELGDSALYLCASSKDTSSYNEQFFGPGTRLTVL.

The chain is built from TRBV6-1 and TRBJ2-3; 12 bases match TRBD2. Per germline, CDR1 MNHNS and CDR2 SASEGT. With V trimmed by 1 base and J by 8 bases, 13 bases remained unmatched. This CDR3 comprises 18 residues. The CDR3 sequence: CASSEEQASGGARGTQYF. In DNA, the CDR3 is TGTGCCAGCAGTGAAGAGCAGGCTAGCGGGGGGGCTAGGGGTACGCAGTATTTT.

In its sample, this clone was seen a few times. The genes are TRBV12-5 and TRBJ2-5; D is perhaps TRBD2 (6 bases). The V end lost 2 bases, the J end lost 1 base, and 20 bases lay between the germline ends. Germline-derived CDR1 and CDR2 are LGHNT and FRNRAP. This CDR3 has 18 residues. The CDR3 DNA reads as TGTGCTAGTGGTTTGATGAGCCGGCTAGCGCAGTTCCAAGAGACCCAGTACTTC. Translating gives CASGLMSRLAQFQETQYF.

The chain uses TRBV19 and TRBJ1-5; a possible D gene is TRBD1 (5 bases). The CDR3 has 15 residues. Per germline, CDR1 LNHDA and CDR2 SQIVND (reference sequence). The germline V and J ends were trimmed by 1 base and 4 bases, with 11 bases remaining between them. DNA of the CDR3: TGTGCCAGTAGTATAGTAGACAGTTCAAATCAGCCCCAGCATTTT. This gives the protein CASSIVDSSNQPQHF.

This chain joins TRBV28 and TRBJ2-7; 8 bases map to TRBD1. CDR1 is MDHEN and CDR2 is SYDVKM in the germline V gene. With V trimmed by 7 bases and J by 3 bases, 11 bases remained unmatched. There are 15 residues in the CDR3. The CDR3 DNA reads TGTGCCAGCACCCCCCGGGACAGGCTTCACTACGAGCAGTACTTC. Translated, it gives CASTPRDRLHYEQYF.

V and J are TRBV5-4 and TRBJ2-5; D perhaps matches TRBD1 (5 bases). This CDR3 is built from 16 residues. Trimming cost V 0 bases and J 2 bases, with 14 bases left between them. Germline lookup yields CDR1 SGHNT and CDR2 YYREEE (reference sequence). The CDR3 nucleotides read TGTGCCAGCAGCTTGGGAGGTAATAGGGGTCAAGAGACCCAGTACTTC. Translating gives CASSLGGNRGQETQYF.

This clone has a single count. This chain joins TRBV2 and TRBJ1-2, with D perhaps TRBD1 (6 bases). This CDR3 is built from 13 residues. The V gene's germline CDR1 is SNHLY and CDR2 FYNNEI. Between the trimmed V and J ends, which lost 7 bases and 6 bases, there was a span of 15 bases. CDR3 loop: CASNRQARDGYTF. The CDR3 bases are TGTGCCAGCAACCGACAGGCCCGGGATGGCTACACCTTC.

The CDR3 region is CASSFDSYEQYF. CDR3 DNA: TGTGCCAGCAGCTTCGACAGCTACGAGCAGTACTTC. The chain joins TRBV7-9 to TRBJ2-7, with D perhaps matching TRBD1 (5 bases). V was cut by 3 bases and J by 3 bases, with 6 bases left in between. The length of the CDR3 is 12 residues. CDR1 is SEHNR and CDR2 is FQNEAQ in the germline V gene (reference sequence).